A single sample is the source of the 20 T cell receptor beta chains below, sequenced in a study of vaccination and CD4 T cells after COVID-19. Treatment specified: approximately nine-day PBMC culture with coronavirus spike peptide pools or control peptides (ViraFEST assay). Their antigen targets remain unknown. Sequence data for DNA of cultured CD4+ T cells were generated by the Oncomine TCR Beta short-read assay. Via MiXCR, TCRdb re-called the PCR reads, giving one row per CDR3 protein. The sample lists about 12,000 distinct CDR3 sequences; 75% to 85% were seen once. Sequencing was carried out using CD4+ T cells from blood, cultured in vitro. These receptors all stem from a human donor who had recovered from COVID-19.

The chain carries TRBV14 and TRBJ1-1; D is uncertain. Per the germline V gene, CDR1 is SGHDN and CDR2 is FVKESK. This CDR3 region has 13 residues. Trimming shortened V by 1 base and J by 4 bases, and 7 bases separated the two germline ends. DNA of the CDR3: TGTGCCAGCAGCCAAGGATGGATCACTGAAGCTTTCTTT. The encoded protein is CASSQGWITEAFF.

J is TRBJ2-3 and V is TRBV20-1; TRBD2 aligns across 9 bases. The V gene's germline CDR1 is DFQATT and CDR2 SNEGSKA (reference sequence). The ends lost 3 bases at V and 7 bases at J; junction bases unmatched: 8. This CDR3 has 14 residues. This chain's CDR3 is CSASPGAGGYTQYF. CDR3 nucleotide sequence: TGCAGTGCTAGTCCGGGCGCGGGAGGGTATACGCAGTATTTT.

V is TRBV30 and J is TRBJ1-1; TRBD1 agrees at 12 bases. There are 17 residues in the CDR3. Germline V CDR1 and CDR2: GTSNPN, SVGIG (reference sequence). The V gene end was trimmed by 4 bases and the J gene end by 6 bases; junction bases not matched to a gene: 15. The CDR3 is CAWTLLQSGTGGPEAFF. DNA of the CDR3: TGTGCCTGGACCCTCCTTCAATCCGGGACAGGGGGCCCTGAAGCTTTCTTT.

The rearrangement joins TRBV7-2 to TRBJ2-5; 11 bases agree with TRBD2. The V gene's germline CDR1 is SGHTA and CDR2 FQGNSA. V shed 6 bases and J 5 bases; nucleotides not matched to a gene: 8. The CDR3 is 15 residues long. CDR3 in amino acids: CASSSLSGRAETQYF. In nucleotides, the CDR3 is TGTGCCAGCAGTTCCCTTAGCGGGAGGGCCGAGACCCAGTACTTC.

V and J are TRBV15 and TRBJ2-7, with D perhaps TRBD1 (5 bases). CDR3 length: 16 residues. CDR1 is LNHNV, CDR2 YYDKDF, per germline (reference sequence). The V gene lost 1 base and the J gene lost 2 bases, with 15 bases spanning the gap. CDR3 residues: CATSRGGGRATYEQYF. Written as DNA, the CDR3 is TGTGCCACCAGCAGAGGCGGCGGCAGGGCCACCTACGAGCAGTACTTC.

The chain joins TRBV21-1 to TRBJ2-7. TRBV21-1 corresponds to a pseudogene. The CDR3 loop spans 16 amino acids. The CDR3 DNA is TGTGCCAGCAGCAAAGCTGATAAGAAGTCCTCCTACGAGCAGTACTTC. It translates to CASSKADKKSSYEQYF.

This clonotype was observed once. The genes are TRBV6-1 and TRBJ2-6; D might be TRBD2 (7 bases). V was shortened by 6 bases and J by 0 bases, with 18 bases between the two germline ends. Germline lookup yields CDR1 MNHNS and CDR2 SASEGT. CDR3 length equals 18 residues. CDR3 DNA sequence: TGTGCCAGCAGGGGGACACTGGCGGGGGACTCTGGGGCCAACGTCCTGACTTTC. Protein sequence: CASRGTLAGDSGANVLTF.

The chain combines TRBV20-1 with TRBJ2-2, with 11 positions matching TRBD2. This CDR3 comprises 16 residues. Unmatched junction bases numbered 8, after V lost 3 bases and J lost 5 bases. Per the germline V gene, CDR1 is DFQATT and CDR2 is SNEGSKA (reference sequence). The CDR3 sequence: CSARSPRLAGTGELFF. Written as DNA, the CDR3 is TGCAGTGCTAGGAGCCCCCGACTAGCGGGAACCGGGGAGCTGTTTTTT.

The chain has TRBV6-1 and TRBJ1-5; D uncertain. V gave up 6 bases and J gave up 9 bases, with 18 bases separating them. The length of the CDR3 is 14 residues. The V gene's germline CDR1 is MNHNS and CDR2 SASEGT. The CDR3 DNA follows: TGTGCCAGCAGCCAAGACACGGCGAGGAGGCCCCAGCATTTT. It translates to CASSQDTARRPQHF.

Written as DNA, the CDR3 is TGTGCCAGCAGTCTAAGACTAGCGGAGCTACAAGAGACCCAGTACTTC. Protein product: CASSLRLAELQETQYF. J is TRBJ2-5 and V is TRBV27; 9 positions match TRBD2. V shed 5 bases, J shed 2 bases, and the junction held 9 bases outside the gene matches. Germline lookup yields CDR1 MNHEY and CDR2 SMNVEV (reference sequence). The CDR3 covers 16 residues.

This chain links TRBV24-1 with TRBJ2-4, with 9 bases that match TRBD1. Per the germline V gene, CDR1 is KGHDR and CDR2 is SFDVKD. This CDR3 is 16 amino acids long. The V segment lost 4 bases and the J segment 1 base; nucleotides outside the gene matches: 4. CDR3 nucleotide sequence: TGTGCCACCAGTGAAACCGGGACAGGGGCCAAAAACATTCAGTACTTC. This sequence encodes CATSETGTGAKNIQYF.

The table lists this clonotype with a count of one. The chain is built from TRBV6-1 and TRBJ1-6, with 10 bases aligning to TRBD1. This CDR3 has 14 residues. V trimming: 7 bases; J trimming: 7 bases; junction bases outside the gene matches: 4. Germline CDR1 and CDR2: MNHNS and SASEGT. In nucleotides, the CDR3 is TGTGCCAGCACCCGGACAGGGGGGAATTCACCCCTCCACTTT. Translating gives CASTRTGGNSPLHF.

This chain uses TRBV6-2 or TRBV6-3 with TRBJ2-6; D possibly matches TRBD1 or TRBD2 (5 bases each). V was shortened by 0 bases and J by 5 bases, with 20 bases between the two germline ends. There are 19 residues in the CDR3. Germline V gene lookup returns CDR1 MNHEY and CDR2 SVGEGT. CDR3 nucleotides: TGTGCCAGCAGTTACTCTGTATTCGGGACCCCAGATTGGGCCAACGTCCTGACTTTC. Protein product: CASSYSVFGTPDWANVLTF.

This chain links TRBV20-1 with TRBJ2-3; perhaps TRBD1 as D (6 bases). This CDR3 has 12 residues. Trimming pared 6 bases from V and 0 bases from J, leaving 7 bases between. Germline V CDR1 and CDR2: DFQATT, SNEGSKA (reference sequence). The CDR3 nucleotides read TGCAGTGCGACAGGTAGCACAGATACGCAGTATTTT. It translates to CSATGSTDTQYF.

The chain links TRBV7-3 to TRBJ1-2, with D possibly matching TRBD1 (6 bases). The CDR3 is made up of 14 amino acids. With 0 bases removed from V and 7 bases from J, the gap between germline ends came to 12 bases. CDR1 SGHTA and CDR2 FQGTGA come from the germline V gene. CDR3 DNA: TGTGCCAGCAGCTTAACATGGGGAGGGGGTGGCTACACCTTC. It codes for CASSLTWGGGGYTF.

The chain has TRBV2 and TRBJ1-2, with D unresolved. CDR1 SNHLY and CDR2 FYNNEI come from the germline V gene. V was pared by 7 bases and J by 3 bases, with 9 bases between. The CDR3 is 12 residues long. The CDR3 sequence is CASTTSYYGYTF. For the CDR3, the DNA is TGTGCCAGCACTACGAGCTACTATGGCTACACCTTC. The entire variable domain, with the rest obtained from reference TRBV2 and TRBJ1-2, is as follows: EPEVTQTPSHQVTQMGQEVILRCVPISNHLYFYWYRQILGQKVEFLVSFYNNEISEKSEIFDDQFSVERPDGSNFTLKIRSTKLEDSAMYFCASTTSYYGYTFGSGTRLTVV.

V gene TRBV19 combines with J gene TRBJ2-1; maybe TRBD2 (6 bases). Trimming stripped 5 bases from V and 3 bases from J, with 14 bases between. Per germline, CDR1 LNHDA and CDR2 SQIVND (reference sequence). The length of the CDR3 is 15 residues. This CDR3 is CASSLGGVGYNEQFF. The CDR3 DNA follows: TGTGCCAGTAGTTTGGGCGGGGTGGGCTACAATGAGCAGTTCTTC.

This sequence joins TRBV7-8 and TRBJ1-2; 12 nucleotides align to TRBD1. The V gene end was trimmed by 1 base and the J gene end by 8 bases; junction bases not matched to a gene: 2. CDR1 SGHVS and CDR2 FQNEAQ come from the germline V gene. This CDR3 region has 14 residues. CDR3 DNA sequence: TGTGCCAGCAGCTTAGGGGGACAGGGGGCGGGCTACACCTTC. Translating gives CASSLGGQGAGYTF.

This clonotype has a handful of counts. V is TRBV10-3 and J is TRBJ1-5; no firm D call. There are 14 residues in the CDR3. V was cut by 2 bases and J by 0 bases, with 5 bases left in between. CDR1 ENHRY and CDR2 SYGVKD come from the germline V gene. CDR3 bases: TGTGCCATCAGTGAGGGGAGTAGCAATCAGCCCCAGCATTTT. This encodes CAISEGSSNQPQHF.

The V gene is TRBV30, the J gene TRBJ2-7; no firm D call. Trimming left V 2 bases short and J 2 bases short, with 22 bases between. Germline CDR1 GTSNPN, CDR2 SVGIG (reference sequence). The CDR3 extends over 17 amino acids. The CDR3 nucleotides read TGTGCCTGGAGTTATAGGTCCGGGCGACCAAGGGCCTACGAGCAGTACTTC. Protein sequence: CAWSYRSGRPRAYEQYF. Combining the CDR3 with reference TRBV30 and TRBJ2-7 gives the whole variable domain SQTIHQWPATLVQPVGSPLSLECTVEGTSNPNLYWYRQAAGRGLQLLFYSVGIGQISSEVPQNLSASRPQDRQFILSSKKLLLSDSGFYLCAWSYRSGRPRAYEQYFGPGTRLTVT.